Reported below is one TCR beta chain. Its antigen is not known. The source of the sample is a study of siplizumab effects on memory and regulatory T cells. TCRdb's copy holds only in-frame clones and misses some; the assay was immunoSEQ multiplex PCR. The profile covers 100,000 to 120,000 clones, with 93% appearing a single time and approximately 0.32% taken by the ten largest. Study conclusions and caveats: Confirmation that proliferating Tregs from siplizumab cultures had suppressive function was not obtained.

CDR1 ENHRY and CDR2 SYGVKD come from the germline V gene. The V and J ends lost 6 bases and 6 bases respectively, with 9 bases between them. The CDR3 length is 13 residues. The sample comprised CD4+ T cells sorted from blood. This sequence joins TRBV10-3 and TRBJ1-6; D may be TRBD1 (5 bases). This clonotype originated in a human donor in good health. CDR3 bases: TGTGCCATCAGGGGGGGGTTTAATTCACCCCTCCACTTT. Amino acids: CAIRGGFNSPLHF.